Listed below are T cell receptor beta chains from one sample, sequenced in a study of preoperative IRX-2 immunotherapy in early breast cancer. Using immunoSEQ multiplex PCR, the repertoire was profiled, and TCRdb retains in-frame clones only, with some absent. This sample has around 24,000 clones; roughly four fifths occur once, and the top ten carry less than 7.5%. The specimen was lymph node tissue, collected after IRX-2 immunotherapy. The receptors derive from a human donor with breast cancer. Both conserved end residues are part of each CDR3. Each record gives: J gene, clone size, V gene, D gene, CDR3 protein, CDR3 DNA. D genes are given only for firm matches. Where a row states a size, it is once, few, many or the class of an expanded clone; other rows omit it.

j_call: TRBJ1-5; clone_size: NA; v_call: TRBV28; d_call: NA; cdr3_aa: CASSWGAGAHLNQPQHF; cdr3_nt: TGTGCCAGCAGTTGGGGGGCGGGGGCGCATCTCAATCAGCCCCAGCATTTT
j_call: TRBJ1-1; clone_size: NA; v_call: TRBV6-8; d_call: NA; cdr3_aa: CASRSDSGATEAFF; cdr3_nt: TGTGCCAGCAGGTCCGATTCGGGGGCCACTGAAGCTTTCTTT
j_call: TRBJ2-1; clone_size: NA; v_call: TRBV28; d_call: NA; cdr3_aa: CASGPEDNEQFF; cdr3_nt: TGTGCCAGCGGACCGGAGGACAATGAGCAGTTCTTC
j_call: TRBJ1-5; clone_size: NA; v_call: TRBV11-3; d_call: NA; cdr3_aa: CASSLGTVINQPQHF; cdr3_nt: TGTGCCAGCAGCTTAGGGACGGTAATCAATCAGCCCCAGCATTTT
j_call: TRBJ2-7; clone_size: NA; v_call: TRBV30; d_call: NA; cdr3_aa: CAWSVSGYEQYF; cdr3_nt: TGTGCCTGGAGTGTGAGTGGGTACGAGCAGTACTTC
j_call: TRBJ2-2; clone_size: few; v_call: TRBV12-5; d_call: TRBD1; cdr3_aa: CASGLGTGGTGELFF; cdr3_nt: TGTGCTAGTGGTTTGGGGACAGGGGGAACCGGGGAGCTGTTTTTT
j_call: TRBJ2-2; clone_size: once; v_call: TRBV5-1; d_call: TRBD2; cdr3_aa: CASSRGESANTGELFF; cdr3_nt: TGCGCCAGCAGCCGGGGGGAGTCGGCGAACACCGGGGAGCTGTTTTTT
j_call: TRBJ2-7; clone_size: NA; v_call: TRBV7-1; d_call: NA; cdr3_aa: CASSLGGGSYEQYF; cdr3_nt: TGTGCCAGCAGCTTAGGAGGAGGGTCCTACGAGCAGTACTTC
j_call: TRBJ2-5; clone_size: NA; v_call: TRBV7-1; d_call: NA; cdr3_aa: CASSLSGAGETQYF; cdr3_nt: TGTGCCAGCAGCTTATCTGGGGCCGGGGAGACCCAGTACTTC
j_call: TRBJ1-1; clone_size: NA; v_call: TRBV30; d_call: NA; cdr3_aa: CAWSVRLDSEAFF; cdr3_nt: TGTGCCTGGAGTGTACGTCTTGACTCTGAAGCTTTCTTT
j_call: TRBJ2-1; clone_size: NA; v_call: TRBV11-3; d_call: TRBD2; cdr3_aa: CASSPRTSRSYNEQFF; cdr3_nt: TGTGCCAGCAGCCCACGGACTAGTCGGTCCTACAATGAGCAGTTCTTC
j_call: TRBJ1-4; clone_size: NA; v_call: TRBV25-1; d_call: TRBD1; cdr3_aa: CASSTGQGGGKLFF; cdr3_nt: TGTGCCAGCAGTACAGGACAGGGAGGGGGAAAACTGTTTTTT
j_call: TRBJ2-7; clone_size: NA; v_call: TRBV11-3; d_call: TRBD1; cdr3_aa: CASSRRQGDSYEQYF; cdr3_nt: TGTGCCAGCAGCCGGCGACAGGGGGATTCGTACGAGCAGTACTTC
j_call: TRBJ2-5; clone_size: few; v_call: TRBV6-8; d_call: NA; cdr3_aa: CASSDSRPQETQYF; cdr3_nt: TGTGCCAGCAGTGACTCTCGGCCTCAAGAGACCCAGTACTTC
j_call: TRBJ2-7; clone_size: few; v_call: TRBV11-3; d_call: TRBD2; cdr3_aa: CASSLVAGGLWSYEQYF; cdr3_nt: TGTGCCAGCAGCTTAGTAGCGGGAGGCCTATGGTCCTACGAGCAGTACTTC
j_call: TRBJ2-3; clone_size: NA; v_call: TRBV7-7; d_call: TRBD2; cdr3_aa: CASSHSTSGVGIDTQYF; cdr3_nt: TGTGCCAGCAGCCACAGCACTAGCGGGGTGGGGATAGATACGCAGTATTTT
j_call: TRBJ2-1; clone_size: few; v_call: TRBV6-8; d_call: TRBD2; cdr3_aa: CASSYWVAGGNNEQFF; cdr3_nt: TGTGCCAGCAGTTACTGGGTAGCGGGAGGCAACAATGAGCAGTTCTTC
j_call: TRBJ2-3; clone_size: NA; v_call: TRBV19; d_call: NA; cdr3_aa: CASTKGLSTDTQYF; cdr3_nt: TGTGCCAGTACCAAAGGGCTAAGCACAGATACGCAGTATTTT
j_call: TRBJ1-2; clone_size: NA; v_call: TRBV6-8; d_call: NA; cdr3_aa: CASTLGPGIRMYGYTF; cdr3_nt: TGTGCCAGCACTTTGGGGCCGGGTATTAGGATGTATGGCTACACCTTC
j_call: TRBJ2-7; clone_size: NA; v_call: TRBV12-5; d_call: NA; cdr3_aa: CASTERDGAYEQYF; cdr3_nt: TGTGCCAGCACCGAGAGGGACGGTGCCTACGAGCAGTACTTC
j_call: TRBJ2-6; clone_size: medium-sized; v_call: TRBV11-3; d_call: NA; cdr3_aa: CASSFQAGSGANVLTF; cdr3_nt: TGTGCCAGCAGCTTTCAGGCGGGCTCTGGGGCCAACGTCCTGACTTTC
j_call: TRBJ1-2; clone_size: few; v_call: TRBV11-3; d_call: NA; cdr3_aa: CASSLVSQGSGYTF; cdr3_nt: TGTGCCAGCAGCTTAGTAAGTCAGGGAAGTGGCTACACCTTC
j_call: TRBJ1-5; clone_size: NA; v_call: TRBV28; d_call: NA; cdr3_aa: CASSFSGGKNQPQHF; cdr3_nt: TGTGCCAGCAGTTTTTCGGGGGGTAAAAATCAGCCCCAGCATTTT
j_call: TRBJ2-3; clone_size: NA; v_call: TRBV6-8; d_call: TRBD2; cdr3_aa: CAISTSGRVTDTQYF; cdr3_nt: TGTGCCATCAGTACTAGCGGGAGAGTAACAGATACGCAGTATTTT
j_call: TRBJ1-2; clone_size: NA; v_call: TRBV19; d_call: NA; cdr3_aa: CASSIGGLYGYTF; cdr3_nt: TGTGCCAGTAGTATTGGAGGGCTCTATGGCTACACCTTC
j_call: TRBJ2-1; clone_size: NA; v_call: TRBV11-3; d_call: NA; cdr3_aa: CASRGWGRRSNEQFF; cdr3_nt: TGTGCCAGCAGAGGTTGGGGGAGGAGGTCCAATGAGCAGTTCTTC
j_call: TRBJ2-7; clone_size: few; v_call: TRBV6-8; d_call: NA; cdr3_aa: CASSYSLDKEYF; cdr3_nt: TGTGCCAGCAGTTACTCACTTGATAAGGAGTACTTC
j_call: TRBJ1-1; clone_size: NA; v_call: TRBV29-1; d_call: TRBD1; cdr3_aa: CSAGLGQAMNTEAFF; cdr3_nt: TGCAGCGCCGGACTAGGACAGGCCATGAACACTGAAGCTTTCTTT
j_call: TRBJ1-1; clone_size: NA; v_call: TRBV22-1; d_call: NA; cdr3_aa: CATSAVTDTEAFF; cdr3_nt: TGTGCCACCAGTGCCGTGACAGACACTGAAGCTTTCTTT
j_call: TRBJ2-2; clone_size: NA; v_call: TRBV19; d_call: TRBD1; cdr3_aa: CASSIKQGQGAGELFF; cdr3_nt: TGTGCCAGTAGTATTAAGCAAGGACAGGGGGCCGGGGAGCTGTTTTTT
j_call: TRBJ1-1; clone_size: NA; v_call: TRBV28; d_call: NA; cdr3_aa: CASTLGEVNTEAFF; cdr3_nt: TGTGCCAGCACCCTAGGAGAAGTGAACACTGAAGCTTTCTTT
j_call: TRBJ1-5; clone_size: NA; v_call: TRBV6-8; d_call: NA; cdr3_aa: CASSQGLASLQPQHF; cdr3_nt: TGTGCCAGCAGTCAGGGTTTGGCAAGTCTGCAGCCCCAGCATTTT
j_call: TRBJ2-1; clone_size: NA; v_call: TRBV5-1; d_call: TRBD1; cdr3_aa: CASSFNAGQGYNEQFF; cdr3_nt: TGCGCCAGCAGCTTCAACGCGGGACAGGGTTACAATGAGCAGTTCTTC
j_call: TRBJ2-1; clone_size: NA; v_call: TRBV10-3; d_call: NA; cdr3_aa: CAISESMAGSYNEQFF; cdr3_nt: TGTGCCATCAGTGAGTCGATGGCGGGCTCCTACAATGAGCAGTTCTTC
j_call: TRBJ1-1; clone_size: few; v_call: TRBV29-1; d_call: NA; cdr3_aa: CSVGGRQGTEAFF; cdr3_nt: TGCAGCGTTGGGGGTCGTCAGGGCACTGAAGCTTTCTTT
j_call: TRBJ1-1; clone_size: NA; v_call: TRBV18; d_call: NA; cdr3_aa: CASSPQVGTEAFF; cdr3_nt: TGTGCCAGCTCACCCCAGGTTGGGACTGAAGCTTTCTTT
j_call: TRBJ2-7; clone_size: few; v_call: TRBV6-8; d_call: NA; cdr3_aa: CASSPASYEQYF; cdr3_nt: TGTGCCAGCAGTCCCGCCTCCTACGAGCAGTACTTC
j_call: TRBJ2-7; clone_size: NA; v_call: TRBV18; d_call: NA; cdr3_aa: CASSPQGGYEQYF; cdr3_nt: TGTGCCAGCTCACCACAGGGCGGGTACGAGCAGTACTTC
j_call: TRBJ2-1; clone_size: NA; v_call: TRBV10-1; d_call: NA; cdr3_aa: CASGESSYNEQFF; cdr3_nt: TGCGCCAGCGGTGAGAGCTCCTACAATGAGCAGTTCTTC
j_call: TRBJ2-5; clone_size: NA; v_call: TRBV5-1; d_call: TRBD1; cdr3_aa: CASSLSPKGAGETQYF; cdr3_nt: TGCGCCAGCAGCTTGAGTCCTAAGGGGGCCGGGGAGACCCAGTACTTC
j_call: TRBJ2-2; clone_size: NA; v_call: TRBV7-6; d_call: NA; cdr3_aa: CASSLALGLTGELFF; cdr3_nt: TGTGCCAGCAGCTTAGCGCTGGGACTTACCGGGGAGCTGTTTTTT
j_call: TRBJ2-7; clone_size: NA; v_call: TRBV6-8; d_call: NA; cdr3_aa: CASTQGLRGEQYF; cdr3_nt: TGTGCCAGCACTCAAGGGCTCAGGGGCGAGCAGTACTTC
j_call: TRBJ1-2; clone_size: NA; v_call: TRBV28; d_call: NA; cdr3_aa: CASSLQETYGYTF; cdr3_nt: TGTGCCAGCAGTTTACAGGAGACCTATGGCTACACCTTC
j_call: TRBJ1-1; clone_size: NA; v_call: TRBV7-4; d_call: TRBD1; cdr3_aa: CASSIGQGYTEAFF; cdr3_nt: TGTGCCAGCAGCATAGGACAGGGATACACTGAAGCTTTCTTT
j_call: TRBJ2-6; clone_size: NA; v_call: TRBV7-2; d_call: NA; cdr3_aa: CASSRELGANVLTF; cdr3_nt: TGTGCCAGCAGCCGAGAGCTTGGGGCCAACGTCCTGACTTTC
j_call: TRBJ2-5; clone_size: NA; v_call: TRBV28; d_call: NA; cdr3_aa: CASSVSRGWRETQYF; cdr3_nt: TGTGCCAGTTCAGTTTCCCGGGGGTGGCGAGAGACCCAGTACTTC
j_call: TRBJ1-5; clone_size: NA; v_call: TRBV6-8; d_call: NA; cdr3_aa: CASRSSTGNSNQPQHF; cdr3_nt: TGTGCCAGCAGAAGCTCGACAGGTAATAGCAATCAGCCCCAGCATTTT
j_call: TRBJ1-5; clone_size: NA; v_call: TRBV7-6; d_call: NA; cdr3_aa: CASSLATVNQPQHF; cdr3_nt: TGTGCCAGCAGCTTAGCGACAGTCAATCAGCCCCAGCATTTT